Below are 2 T cell receptor beta chains sequenced from a single sample in a study of Ad26.COV2.S vaccination and SARS-CoV-2 variants (dated by TCRdb to about 2021). Library preparation used the immunoSEQ multiplex PCR assay. As stored in TCRdb, this immuneACCESS dataset retains in-frame rearrangements with V and J assigned. A fraction of the clones does not appear; measured against another copy, unresolved V genes explain less than half of the discrepancy, and the remainder lacks a known reason. The sample table holds 350,000 to 500,000 clones, of which 75% to 95% were seen once. Of the sample, over 9% falls within the top ten clones. The treatment or condition tag for this specimen amounts to: over 15 received Ad26.COV2.S at low or high dose, single or two shots; about five received placebo; per-sample allocation not given. For vaccine and placebo recipients, the sequenced repertoires came from samples collected on day 63 after the first injection.

The source material was peripheral blood, sampled in a trial of Ad26.COV2.S vaccine versus placebo. The receptors come from a person aged 18-60 years who received the Ad26.COV2.S COVID-19 vaccine or a placebo.

This sequence joins TRBV5-1 and TRBJ2-3; D remains unclear. CDR1 and CDR2 (germline): SGHRS, YFSETQ. The CDR3 is 16 residues long. Trimming left V 0 bases short and J 4 bases short, with 15 bases between. The DNA for the CDR3 is TGCGCCAGCAGCTTGGCCTCCAGGTTCGACTCAGATACGCAGTATTTT. Protein: CASSLASRFDSDTQYF.

This rearrangement joins TRBV9 to TRBJ2-3; D is unclear. This CDR3 is 14 amino acids long. The germline V and J ends were trimmed by 1 base and 2 bases, with 8 bases remaining between them. Per germline, CDR1 SGDLS and CDR2 YYNGEE. DNA of the CDR3: TGTGCCAGCAGCGTACTGGCGATCACAGATACGCAGTATTTT. Amino acids: CASSVLAITDTQYF.